These 3 T cell receptor beta chains were all obtained from the same sample, sequenced in a study of blood T cells in healthy people across ages. With a J-beta primer mix and a sample-barcoded 5' primer, a second PCR ran about 7 to 12 cycles. TCRdb re-analysed the 5' RACE reads in MiXCR, keeping a single row per CDR3 protein. In the table there are roughly 800,000 distinct CDR3 sequences, about 37% of which are singletons. The specimen was blood. These receptors all come from a man between 18 and 29 years old in good health.

J is TRBJ2-5 and V is TRBV2; D might be TRBD1 or TRBD2, each matching 5 bases. V shed 3 bases and J shed 4 bases, with 15 bases lying between them. CDR1 SNHLY and CDR2 FYNNEI come from the germline V gene. CDR3 length: 15 amino acids. CDR3 residues: CASSEQGARGETQYF. The CDR3 nucleotides are TGTGCCAGCAGTGAGCAAGGGGCGAGGGGAGAGACCCAGTACTTC. The full variable domain, with the rest looked up from reference TRBV2 and TRBJ2-5, is EPEVTQTPSHQVTQMGQEVILRCVPISNHLYFYWYRQILGQKVEFLVSFYNNEISEKSEIFDDQFSVERPDGSNFTLKIRSTKLEDSAMYFCASSEQGARGETQYFGPGTRLLVL.

This chain connects TRBV9 to TRBJ2-3; unclear D gene. Per the germline V gene, CDR1 is SGDLS and CDR2 is YYNGEE. Between the trimmed V and J ends, which lost 7 bases and 0 bases, there was a span of 15 bases. The CDR3 totals 15 residues. This chain's CDR3 is CASGPGETSTDTQYF. CDR3 nucleotide sequence: TGTGCCAGCGGCCCTGGCGAAACTAGCACAGATACGCAGTATTTT.

The chain employs TRBV12-3 or TRBV12-4 and TRBJ1-1; D is ambiguous. This CDR3 is 14 amino acids long. Between the trimmed V and J ends, which lost 2 bases and 5 bases, there was a span of 12 bases. The CDR3 sequence is CASSLSRARTEAFF. For the CDR3, the DNA is TGTGCCAGCAGTTTATCTAGAGCGAGAACTGAAGCTTTCTTT.